A selection of T cell receptor beta chains follows, all from one sample in a study of blood T cell repertoires in COVID-19. Clones were sequenced by immunoSEQ multiplex PCR, and TCRdb holds only the in-frame ones, with some missing. The sample gives around 300,000 clones, just under 90% of which show up once; 6% to 8% is in the top ten. The specimen sequenced was peripheral blood. All receptors derive from a woman aged 45 to 65 with COVID-19, enrolled during active disease. CDR3s include the opening cysteine and the closing phenylalanine or tryptophan. The D gene is left open where the match is weak. Size is stated for part of the rows, as once, few or many counts, or as a class when the clone is expanded.

cdr3_aa cdr3_nt clone_size j_call v_call d_call
CASSLSRETTDTQYF TGCGCCAGCAGCTTGAGTCGGGAGACAACAGATACGCAGTATTTT NA TRBJ2-3 TRBV5-1 NA
CATSTGSSRGEQFF TGTGCCACCAGCACGGGGTCGAGCAGGGGTGAGCAGTTCTTC NA TRBJ2-1 TRBV15 NA
CASSVGLAGETGELFF TGTGCCAGCAGCGTAGGACTAGCGGGAGAAACCGGGGAGCTGTTTTTT NA TRBJ2-2 TRBV9 TRBD2
CASSYPGGINEQFF TGTGCCAGCAGTTATCCCGGCGGGATCAATGAGCAGTTCTTC NA TRBJ2-1 TRBV6-5 NA
CASRGQGFPGEQYF TGTGCCAGCAGAGGACAGGGGTTCCCTGGGGAGCAGTACTTC NA TRBJ2-7 TRBV2 TRBD1
CAVRPGQGWLTDTQYF TGTGCCGTAAGGCCGGGACAGGGGTGGTTGACAGATACGCAGTATTTT NA TRBJ2-3 TRBV10-3 TRBD1
CASTEVDRAGGYTF TGTGCCAGTACTGAGGTGGACAGGGCGGGCGGCTACACCTTC NA TRBJ1-2 TRBV19 TRBD1
CAISDRVGGYNEQFF TGTGCCATCAGCGACAGGGTAGGAGGGTACAATGAGCAGTTCTTC NA TRBJ2-1 TRBV10-3 NA
CASSLDIRNTEAFF TGTGCCAGCAGCTTAGATATCCGGAACACTGAAGCTTTCTTT once TRBJ1-1 TRBV7-2 NA
CASSLGGGVNQETQYF TGTGCCAGCAGCTTAGGAGGGGGAGTTAACCAAGAGACCCAGTACTTC NA TRBJ2-5 TRBV7-9 NA
CASSLLQGEQYF TGTGCCAGCAGCCTTCTCCAGGGCGAGCAGTACTTC NA TRBJ2-7 TRBV12-3/TRBV12-4 NA